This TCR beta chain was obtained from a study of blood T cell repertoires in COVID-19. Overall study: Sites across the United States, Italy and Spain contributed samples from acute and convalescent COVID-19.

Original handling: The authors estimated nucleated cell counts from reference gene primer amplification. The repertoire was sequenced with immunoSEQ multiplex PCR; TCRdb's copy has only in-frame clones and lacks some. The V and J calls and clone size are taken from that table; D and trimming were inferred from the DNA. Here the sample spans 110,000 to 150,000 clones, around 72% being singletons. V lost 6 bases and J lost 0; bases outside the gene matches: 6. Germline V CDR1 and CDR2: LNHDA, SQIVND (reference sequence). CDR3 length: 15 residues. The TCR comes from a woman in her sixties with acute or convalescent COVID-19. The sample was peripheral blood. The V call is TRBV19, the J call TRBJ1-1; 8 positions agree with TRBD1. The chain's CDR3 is CASRGPQGVNTEAFF. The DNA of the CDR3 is TGTGCCAGTAGGGGACCACAGGGGGTGAACACTGAAGCTTTCTTT.